Sequencing of this T cell receptor (beta chain) was carried out in a study of blood T cells in healthy people across ages. The V and J ends lost 3 bases and 2 bases respectively, with 18 bases between them. The length of the CDR3 is 17 residues. Germline assignment: CDR1 MGHDK and CDR2 SYGVNS. Next came a second PCR, run for about 6 to 12 cycles, which used a sample-barcoded 5' primer along with a J-beta primer mix. Samples each returned at least 2.5 million CDR3-containing paired-end reads. TCRdb used MiXCR to reprocess the 5' RACE reads, holding one entry per CDR3 protein. The sample lists fewer than 2 million distinct CDR3 sequences, about two fifths occurring once.

Specimen: blood. The sequence was collected from a human donor in good health. V is TRBV25-1 and J is TRBJ2-3; tentatively, D is TRBD1 (6 bases). CDR3 residues: CASSDEVRGDYTDTQYF. In DNA form, the CDR3 reads TGTGCCAGCAGTGACGAAGTCAGGGGAGACTACACAGATACGCAGTATTTT.